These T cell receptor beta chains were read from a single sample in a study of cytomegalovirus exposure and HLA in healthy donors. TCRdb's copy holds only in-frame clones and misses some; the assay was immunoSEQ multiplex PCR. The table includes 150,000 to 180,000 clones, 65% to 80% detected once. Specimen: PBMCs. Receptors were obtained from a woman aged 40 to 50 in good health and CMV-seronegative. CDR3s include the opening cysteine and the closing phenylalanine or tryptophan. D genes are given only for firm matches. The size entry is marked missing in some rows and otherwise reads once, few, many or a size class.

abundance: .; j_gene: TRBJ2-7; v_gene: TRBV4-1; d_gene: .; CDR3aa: CASSLDYRRYEQYF; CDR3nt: TGCGCCAGCAGCCTCGACTACCGACGCTACGAGCAGTACTTC
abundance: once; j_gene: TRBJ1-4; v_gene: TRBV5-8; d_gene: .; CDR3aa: CASSLVWSGTGQGEKLFF; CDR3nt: TGTGCCAGCAGCTTGGTGTGGTCGGGTACAGGGCAGGGAGAAAAACTGTTTTTT
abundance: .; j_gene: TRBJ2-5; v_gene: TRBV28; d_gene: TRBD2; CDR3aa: CASTAGAQETQYF; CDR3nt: TGTGCCAGCACGGCGGGAGCCCAAGAGACCCAGTACTTC
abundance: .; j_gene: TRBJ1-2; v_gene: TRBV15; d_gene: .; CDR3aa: CATSRGADGYTF; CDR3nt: TGTGCCACCTCTCGGGGTGCGGATGGCTACACCTTC
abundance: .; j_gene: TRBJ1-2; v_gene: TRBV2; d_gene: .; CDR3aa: CASSEQNYGYTF; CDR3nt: TGTGCCAGCAGCGAACAAAACTATGGCTACACCTTC
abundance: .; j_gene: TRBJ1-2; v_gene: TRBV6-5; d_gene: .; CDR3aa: CASSRGPGGYTF; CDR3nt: TGTGCCAGCAGCCGAGGTCCCGGGGGCTACACCTTC
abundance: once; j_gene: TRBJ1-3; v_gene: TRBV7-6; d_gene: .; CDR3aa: CASSSGTTGNTIYF; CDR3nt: TGTGCCAGCTCCTCCGGGACTACTGGAAACACCATATATTTT
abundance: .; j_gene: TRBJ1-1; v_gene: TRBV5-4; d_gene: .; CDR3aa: CASSLGPGVNTEAFF; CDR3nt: TGTGCCAGCAGCTTAGGGCCGGGGGTGAACACTGAAGCTTTCTTT
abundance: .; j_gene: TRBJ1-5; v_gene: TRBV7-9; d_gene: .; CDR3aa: CASSPTDSNQPQHF; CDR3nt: TGTGCCAGCAGTCCTACAGATAGCAATCAGCCCCAGCATTTT
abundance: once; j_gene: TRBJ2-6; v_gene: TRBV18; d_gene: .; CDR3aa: CASSPPNSGANVLTF; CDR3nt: TGTGCCAGCTCACCCCCTAACTCTGGGGCCAACGTCCTGACTTTC
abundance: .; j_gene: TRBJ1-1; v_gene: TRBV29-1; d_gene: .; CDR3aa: CSVGQGTEAFF; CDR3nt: TGCAGCGTTGGTCAGGGGACTGAAGCTTTCTTT
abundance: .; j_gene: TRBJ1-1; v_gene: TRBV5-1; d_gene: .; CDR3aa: CASSLQGPATEAFF; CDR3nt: TGCGCCAGCAGCTTACAGGGTCCGGCCACTGAAGCTTTCTTT
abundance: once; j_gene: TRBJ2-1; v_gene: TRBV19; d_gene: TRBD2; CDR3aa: CASSMGYGGVNEQFF; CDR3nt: TGTGCCAGTAGTATGGGATATGGGGGGGTCAATGAGCAGTTCTTC
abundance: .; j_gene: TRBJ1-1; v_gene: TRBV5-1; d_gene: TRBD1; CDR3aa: CASSNLGTGLNTEAFF; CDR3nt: TGCGCCAGCAGCAATCTCGGGACAGGGTTGAACACTGAAGCTTTCTTT
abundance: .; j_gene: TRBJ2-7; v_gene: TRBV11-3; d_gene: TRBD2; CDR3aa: CASKKAGGAYEQYF; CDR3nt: TGTGCCAGCAAAAAAGCGGGAGGGGCGTACGAGCAGTACTTC
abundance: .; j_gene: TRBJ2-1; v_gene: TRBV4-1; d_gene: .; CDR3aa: CASSQKQVGNEQFF; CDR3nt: TGCGCCAGCAGCCAAAAACAGGTGGGCAATGAGCAGTTCTTC
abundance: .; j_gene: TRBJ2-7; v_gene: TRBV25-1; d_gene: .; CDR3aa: CASSSGDPGSYEQYF; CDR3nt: TGTGCCAGCAGTTCAGGGGATCCAGGCTCCTACGAGCAGTACTTC
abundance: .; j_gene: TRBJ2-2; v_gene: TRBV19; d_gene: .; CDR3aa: CASIDSAGELFF; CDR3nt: TGTGCCAGTATAGACAGCGCCGGGGAGCTGTTTTTT
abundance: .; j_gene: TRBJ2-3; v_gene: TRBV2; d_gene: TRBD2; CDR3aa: CASSEGSGGATDTQYF; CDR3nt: TGTGCCAGCAGTGAAGGGAGCGGGGGGGCAACAGATACGCAGTATTTT
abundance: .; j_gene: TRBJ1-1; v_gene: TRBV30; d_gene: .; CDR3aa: CAWSVLQGKTEAFF; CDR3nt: TGTGCCTGGAGTGTATTACAGGGAAAGACTGAAGCTTTCTTT
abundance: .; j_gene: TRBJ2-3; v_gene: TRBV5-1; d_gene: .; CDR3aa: CASSLIADTQYF; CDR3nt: TGCGCCAGCAGCTTGATCGCAGATACGCAGTATTTT
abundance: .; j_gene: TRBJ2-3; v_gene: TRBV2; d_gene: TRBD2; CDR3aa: CASSDSGRAGGDTQYF; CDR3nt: TGTGCCAGCAGTGACTCCGGGAGGGCCGGGGGAGATACGCAGTATTTT